These T cell receptor beta chains were read from a single sample in a study of technical replicates of blood from a few donors. Using immunoSEQ multiplex PCR, the repertoire was profiled, and TCRdb retains in-frame clones only, with some absent. The repertoire has fewer than 70,000 clones, approximately 94% of them found once; the top ten carry roughly 0.22%. Specimen: T cells isolated from PBMCs. The receptors originated from a human donor in good health. Both conserved end residues are part of each CDR3. Each record gives: J gene, CDR3 length, clone size, D gene, V gene, CDR3 DNA, CDR3 protein. A D gene is named only where the DNA matches it firmly. Not every row has a clone size; where given, it reads once, few, many or a size class.

j_call: TRBJ1-5; cdr3_length: 15; clone_size: -; d_call: -; v_call: TRBV18; cdr3_nt: TGTGCCAGCTCACCTTCCAGCGCGGGGGTACAGCCCCAGCATTTT; cdr3_aa: CASSPSSAGVQPQHF
j_call: TRBJ2-7; cdr3_length: 15; clone_size: -; d_call: -; v_call: TRBV9; cdr3_nt: TGTGCCAGCAGCCCCCAAGGGGATAGCTCCTACGAGCAGTACTTC; cdr3_aa: CASSPQGDSSYEQYF
j_call: TRBJ2-2; cdr3_length: 16; clone_size: -; d_call: -; v_call: TRBV5-1; cdr3_nt: TGCGCCAGCAGCTTGTCGACAGGAGTTTTGACCGGGGAGCTGTTTTTT; cdr3_aa: CASSLSTGVLTGELFF
j_call: TRBJ2-7; cdr3_length: 13; clone_size: -; d_call: -; v_call: TRBV11-2; cdr3_nt: TGTGCCAGCAGCTTAGTACAGACCTACGAGCAGTACTTC; cdr3_aa: CASSLVQTYEQYF
j_call: TRBJ2-2; cdr3_length: 15; clone_size: -; d_call: TRBD2; v_call: TRBV7-9; cdr3_nt: TGTGCCAGCAGCACTAGCGGGGGTGGCACCGGGGAGCTGTTTTTT; cdr3_aa: CASSTSGGGTGELFF
j_call: TRBJ2-3; cdr3_length: 13; clone_size: -; d_call: -; v_call: TRBV14; cdr3_nt: TGTGCCAGCAGCCCCTACGGCACAGATACGCAGTATTTT; cdr3_aa: CASSPYGTDTQYF
j_call: TRBJ1-1; cdr3_length: 16; clone_size: -; d_call: -; v_call: TRBV5-1; cdr3_nt: TGCGCCAGCAGCTTGGGTTTTAGAGCCCAGAACACTGAAGCTTTCTTT; cdr3_aa: CASSLGFRAQNTEAFF
j_call: TRBJ1-1; cdr3_length: 15; clone_size: -; d_call: -; v_call: TRBV28; cdr3_nt: TGTGCCAGCAGTTTCCCGGTAGGGGTTCGCACTGAAGCTTTCTTT; cdr3_aa: CASSFPVGVRTEAFF
j_call: TRBJ2-7; cdr3_length: 15; clone_size: -; d_call: -; v_call: TRBV13; cdr3_nt: TGTGCCAGCAGCTCCCTAGGGCTAGCCGATTACGAGCAGTACTTC; cdr3_aa: CASSSLGLADYEQYF
j_call: TRBJ1-2; cdr3_length: 15; clone_size: -; d_call: -; v_call: TRBV5-1; cdr3_nt: TGCGCCAGCAGCTTGAACTCCTTGGGAGGCTATGGCTACACCTTC; cdr3_aa: CASSLNSLGGYGYTF
j_call: TRBJ2-4; cdr3_length: 16; clone_size: -; d_call: -; v_call: TRBV7-8; cdr3_nt: TGTGCCAGCAGCTCAGGGCCTACCCTAGCCAAAAACATTCAGTACTTC; cdr3_aa: CASSSGPTLAKNIQYF
j_call: TRBJ2-7; cdr3_length: 15; clone_size: once; d_call: -; v_call: TRBV6-5; cdr3_nt: TGTGCCAGCAGTTATCAGGGTTCCAGTTTTGACGAGCAGTACTTC; cdr3_aa: CASSYQGSSFDEQYF
j_call: TRBJ2-2; cdr3_length: 20; clone_size: -; d_call: -; v_call: TRBV11-3; cdr3_nt: TGTGCCAGCAGCTTCTCTTTATTGGGACTCAACTACCCGAACACCGGGGAGCTGTTTTTT; cdr3_aa: CASSFSLLGLNYPNTGELFF
j_call: TRBJ1-3; cdr3_length: 17; clone_size: -; d_call: TRBD1; v_call: TRBV5-4; cdr3_nt: TGTGCCAGCAGCTTGGAACTCGGGACAGGGGGCCGAAACACCATATATTTT; cdr3_aa: CASSLELGTGGRNTIYF
j_call: TRBJ2-2; cdr3_length: 15; clone_size: -; d_call: -; v_call: TRBV5-1; cdr3_nt: TGCGCCAGCAGCTTGATACAGGGGAACACCGGGGAGCTGTTTTTT; cdr3_aa: CASSLIQGNTGELFF
j_call: TRBJ2-2; cdr3_length: 17; clone_size: -; d_call: TRBD2; v_call: TRBV5-1; cdr3_nt: TGCGCCAGCAGCTTGGGGGTAGCTAGCGGTCTCACCGGGGAGCTGTTTTTT; cdr3_aa: CASSLGVASGLTGELFF
j_call: TRBJ2-1; cdr3_length: 15; clone_size: once; d_call: -; v_call: TRBV11-2; cdr3_nt: TGTGCCAGCAGCTTAATGTGGGAGTCGTACAATGAGCAGTTCTTC; cdr3_aa: CASSLMWESYNEQFF
j_call: TRBJ1-2; cdr3_length: 15; clone_size: -; d_call: -; v_call: TRBV5-1; cdr3_nt: TGCGCCAGCAGCTTGCCAGATCCCTTTAACTATGGCTACACCTTC; cdr3_aa: CASSLPDPFNYGYTF
j_call: TRBJ1-1; cdr3_length: 14; clone_size: -; d_call: -; v_call: TRBV12-5; cdr3_nt: TGTGCTAGTGGCTCCACGGGGTTGAACACTGAAGCTTTCTTT; cdr3_aa: CASGSTGLNTEAFF
j_call: TRBJ1-5; cdr3_length: 16; clone_size: -; d_call: -; v_call: TRBV7-8; cdr3_nt: TGTGCCAGCAGCTTGGAAGGACAGACTAGCAATCAGCCCCAGCATTTT; cdr3_aa: CASSLEGQTSNQPQHF
j_call: TRBJ2-1; cdr3_length: 13; clone_size: -; d_call: -; v_call: TRBV7-8; cdr3_nt: TGTGCCAGCAACCCCCGGGGGTACAATGAGCAGTTCTTC; cdr3_aa: CASNPRGYNEQFF
j_call: TRBJ1-6; cdr3_length: 16; clone_size: -; d_call: -; v_call: TRBV6-5; cdr3_nt: TGTGCCAGCAGTTACGCGTCTGTCTCCTATAATTCACCCCTCCACTTT; cdr3_aa: CASSYASVSYNSPLHF
j_call: TRBJ1-4; cdr3_length: 17; clone_size: once; d_call: TRBD1; v_call: TRBV5-1; cdr3_nt: TGCGCCAGCAGCTTGGTCCCGGGACAGGGAAGTAATGAAAAACTGTTTTTT; cdr3_aa: CASSLVPGQGSNEKLFF
j_call: TRBJ2-2; cdr3_length: 14; clone_size: -; d_call: TRBD2; v_call: TRBV5-4; cdr3_nt: TGTGCCAGCAGAGCGGGACCTGACACCGGGGAGCTGTTTTTT; cdr3_aa: CASRAGPDTGELFF
j_call: TRBJ2-7; cdr3_length: 14; clone_size: -; d_call: TRBD2; v_call: TRBV5-4; cdr3_nt: TGTGCCAGCAGTCACCCCGGGACTAGTGGCGAGCAGTACTTC; cdr3_aa: CASSHPGTSGEQYF
j_call: TRBJ1-4; cdr3_length: 14; clone_size: -; d_call: -; v_call: TRBV5-5; cdr3_nt: TGTGCCAGCAGCCCGGGTGGCTCCAATGAAAAACTGTTTTTT; cdr3_aa: CASSPGGSNEKLFF
j_call: TRBJ1-1; cdr3_length: 17; clone_size: -; d_call: TRBD1; v_call: TRBV14; cdr3_nt: TGTGCCAGCACCAAAGGAAGCGGAGGGGGCGCTTACACTGAAGCTTTCTTT; cdr3_aa: CASTKGSGGGAYTEAFF